Listed below are T cell receptor beta chains from one sample, sequenced in a study of OX40 agonist ivuxolimab in advanced cancers. Profiling relied on immunoSEQ multiplex PCR, and the TCRdb table lists in-frame clones only, not all of them. The sample has about 83,000 clones, 84% seen once. This sample comprised CD4+ or CD8+ T cells sorted from blood, obtained in a trial of the OX40 agonist ivuxolimab. All receptors come from an adult with an advanced solid tumor such as melanoma, head and neck, liver or kidney cancer. Each CDR3 is given with its conserved first and last residue. The order of the fields is J gene, V gene, clone size, D gene, CDR3 protein, CDR3 DNA. The D gene is left open where the match is weak. Expanded clones get a size class; other rows say once, few or many, or leave the size out.

J: TRBJ1-2
V: TRBV29-1
size: medium-sized
D: -
CDR3: CSVQSGAEGYTF
DNA: TGCAGCGTCCAGTCGGGGGCGGAGGGCTACACCTTC

J: TRBJ1-6
V: TRBV6-6
size: -
D: TRBD1
CDR3: CASSYRDLGTDSPLHF
DNA: TGTGCCAGCAGTTATCGCGACTTGGGGACAGATTCACCCCTCCACTTT

J: TRBJ1-4
V: TRBV5-1
size: -
D: -
CDR3: CASSRDGFNEKLFF
DNA: TGCGCCAGCAGCCGGGACGGATTTAATGAAAAACTGTTTTTT

J: TRBJ1-1
V: TRBV7-9
size: -
D: -
CDR3: CASSPRQSEAFF
DNA: TGTGCCAGCAGCCCCCGGCAATCGGAAGCTTTCTTT

J: TRBJ1-5
V: TRBV21-1
size: -
D: -
CDR3: CASSALQGRQPQHF
DNA: TGTGCCAGCAGCGCTCTACAGGGAAGGCAGCCCCAGCATTTT

J: TRBJ1-1
V: TRBV6-4
size: -
D: -
CDR3: CASRLTANTEAFF
DNA: TGTGCCAGCAGATTAACAGCGAACACTGAAGCTTTCTTT

J: TRBJ1-6
V: TRBV18
size: -
D: -
CDR3: CASSPPRAEGWNSPLHF
DNA: TGTGCCAGCTCACCACCTAGGGCGGAGGGGTGGAATTCACCCCTCCACTTT

J: TRBJ2-7
V: TRBV18
size: -
D: TRBD2
CDR3: CASSPPGSGRAHEQYF
DNA: TGTGCCAGCTCACCCCCTGGGAGCGGGAGGGCCCACGAGCAGTACTTC

J: TRBJ1-1
V: TRBV6-1
size: few
D: -
CDR3: CASSDSSIGETEAFF
DNA: TGTGCCAGCAGTGACTCCTCTATAGGGGAGACTGAAGCTTTCTTT

J: TRBJ1-1
V: TRBV18
size: -
D: -
CDR3: CASSPTGNTEAFF
DNA: TGTGCCAGCTCACCAACAGGGAACACTGAAGCTTTCTTT

J: TRBJ1-4
V: TRBV6-1
size: -
D: -
CDR3: CASSDIRVSNEKLFF
DNA: TGTGCCAGCAGTGATATCCGGGTCAGTAATGAAAAACTGTTTTTT

J: TRBJ1-1
V: TRBV5-1
size: -
D: -
CDR3: CASSRQGGTEAFF
DNA: TGCGCCAGCAGCCGGCAGGGAGGCACTGAAGCTTTCTTT

J: TRBJ2-5
V: TRBV14
size: -
D: -
CDR3: CASSQGASRETQYF
DNA: TGTGCCAGCAGCCAAGGCGCTAGCCGTGAGACCCAGTACTTC

J: TRBJ1-2
V: TRBV11-2
size: -
D: -
CDR3: CASSSQGLNYGYTF
DNA: TGTGCCAGCAGCTCCCAGGGACTCAACTATGGCTACACCTTC

J: TRBJ1-2
V: TRBV4-1
size: -
D: -
CDR3: CASSQLRDSPRSTF
DNA: TGCGCCAGCAGCCAACTCCGGGACTCCCCTCGATCTACCTTC

J: TRBJ1-4
V: TRBV25-1
size: -
D: -
CDR3: CASSETAGNEKLFF
DNA: TGTGCCAGCAGTGAAACAGCCGGTAATGAAAAACTGTTTTTT

J: TRBJ1-1
V: TRBV6-1
size: -
D: TRBD1
CDR3: CASSEAIRGGSITEAFF
DNA: TGTGCCAGCAGTGAAGCGATACGAGGGGGCAGTATCACTGAAGCTTTCTTT

J: TRBJ1-1
V: TRBV6-5
size: -
D: TRBD1
CDR3: CASRLTGTMNTEAFF
DNA: TGTGCCAGCAGGTTGACAGGGACCATGAACACTGAAGCTTTCTTT

J: TRBJ2-5
V: TRBV30
size: once
D: TRBD1
CDR3: CAWSRQGIETQYF
DNA: TGTGCCTGGAGTAGACAGGGAATAGAGACCCAGTACTTC

J: TRBJ1-3
V: TRBV4-1
size: -
D: -
CDR3: CASSQETGTAGNTIYF
DNA: TGCGCCAGCAGCCAAGAAACTGGGACCGCTGGAAACACCATATATTTT

J: TRBJ2-1
V: TRBV10-3
size: -
D: TRBD1
CDR3: CAIRGQVGDNEQFF
DNA: TGTGCCATCAGGGGACAGGTGGGGGACAATGAGCAGTTCTTC

J: TRBJ2-4
V: TRBV9
size: -
D: TRBD2
CDR3: CASSGDLAGKNIQYF
DNA: TGTGCCAGCAGCGGTGACCTAGCGGGGAAAAACATTCAGTACTTC

J: TRBJ2-3
V: TRBV7-9
size: -
D: -
CDR3: CASSLGRSTDTQYF
DNA: TGTGCCAGCAGCCTTGGACGGAGCACAGATACGCAGTATTTT

J: TRBJ1-5
V: TRBV4-3
size: -
D: -
CDR3: CASSQDTGSNQPQHF
DNA: TGCGCCAGCAGCCAAGATACAGGGAGCAATCAGCCCCAGCATTTT

J: TRBJ1-5
V: TRBV7-3
size: -
D: -
CDR3: CASSLATQVPNQPQHF
DNA: TGTGCCAGCAGCTTAGCAACACAAGTACCGAATCAGCCCCAGCATTTT

J: TRBJ1-6
V: TRBV2
size: -
D: TRBD1
CDR3: CASSAQGPNNSPLHF
DNA: TGTGCCAGCAGTGCACAGGGGCCCAATAATTCACCCCTCCACTTT

J: TRBJ2-7
V: TRBV6-6
size: -
D: TRBD1
CDR3: CASINSGTGNYEQYF
DNA: TGTGCCAGCATTAATTCCGGGACAGGGAATTACGAGCAGTACTTC

J: TRBJ2-3
V: TRBV4-2
size: -
D: TRBD2
CDR3: CASSQGTGGDTQYF
DNA: TGTGCCAGCAGCCAAGGTACGGGGGGAGATACGCAGTATTTT